This T cell receptor (beta chain) was captured by sequencing in a study of blood T cell repertoires in COVID-19. Study-wide background: Acute-phase and convalescent COVID-19 samples originated in the United States, Italy and Spain. Nucleic acid was either cDNA or gDNA, and it came from T cells, B-cell-depleted T cells, or PBMCs.

This CDR3 has 16 residues. The V end lost 4 bases, the J end lost 6 bases, and 21 bases lay between the germline ends. CDR1 SGHRS and CDR2 YFSETQ come from the germline V gene. This clone showed up just once. Methods used by the authors: Reference gene primer amplification gave estimated nucleated cell counts. Libraries were prepared by immunoSEQ multiplex PCR; TCRdb keeps only in-frame clonotypes and omits some of them. D and trimming were read from the DNA, whereas the V and J calls and clone size are those reported in that table. The data contain about 200,000 clones, approximately 90% of them singletons.

This clonotype was sampled from a man aged 35 to 55 with active or convalescent COVID-19. Input material: peripheral blood. The rearrangement links TRBV5-1 to TRBJ2-3; TRBD2 might be the D (6 bases). CDR3 DNA sequence: TGCGCCAGCAGCCATCTGGGGGGTACCCTTTCGGATACGCAGTATTTT. Translated, it gives CASSHLGGTLSDTQYF.